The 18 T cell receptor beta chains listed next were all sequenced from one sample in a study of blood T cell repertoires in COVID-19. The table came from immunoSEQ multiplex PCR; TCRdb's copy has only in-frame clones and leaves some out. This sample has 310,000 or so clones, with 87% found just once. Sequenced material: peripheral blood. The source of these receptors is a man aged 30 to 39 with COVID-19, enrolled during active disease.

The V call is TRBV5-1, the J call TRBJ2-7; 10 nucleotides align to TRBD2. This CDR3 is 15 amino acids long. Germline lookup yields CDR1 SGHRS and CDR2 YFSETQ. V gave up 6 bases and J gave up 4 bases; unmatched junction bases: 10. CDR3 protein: CASKGLAGADYEQYF. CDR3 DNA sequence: TGCGCCAGCAAAGGGCTAGCGGGGGCCGATTACGAGCAGTACTTC.

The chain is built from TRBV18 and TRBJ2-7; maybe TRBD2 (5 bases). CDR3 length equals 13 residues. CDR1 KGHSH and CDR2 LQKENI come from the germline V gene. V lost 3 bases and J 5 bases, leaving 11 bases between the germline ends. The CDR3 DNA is TGTGCCAGCTCACCCCCGGGGTACGACGAGCAGTACTTC. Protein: CASSPPGYDEQYF.

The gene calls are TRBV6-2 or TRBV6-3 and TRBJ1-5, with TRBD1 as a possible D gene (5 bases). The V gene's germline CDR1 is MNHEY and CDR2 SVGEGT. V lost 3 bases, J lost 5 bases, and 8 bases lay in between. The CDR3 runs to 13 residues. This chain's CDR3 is CASSYWGDQPQHF. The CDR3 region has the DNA TGTGCCAGCAGTTATTGGGGGGATCAGCCCCAGCATTTT.

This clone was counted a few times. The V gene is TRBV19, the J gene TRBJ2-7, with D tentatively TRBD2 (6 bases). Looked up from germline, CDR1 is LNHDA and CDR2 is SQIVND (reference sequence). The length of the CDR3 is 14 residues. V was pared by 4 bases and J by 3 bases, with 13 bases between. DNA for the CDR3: TGTGCCAGTAGTACCTTGGGGGGTCACTACGAGCAGTACTTC. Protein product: CASSTLGGHYEQYF.

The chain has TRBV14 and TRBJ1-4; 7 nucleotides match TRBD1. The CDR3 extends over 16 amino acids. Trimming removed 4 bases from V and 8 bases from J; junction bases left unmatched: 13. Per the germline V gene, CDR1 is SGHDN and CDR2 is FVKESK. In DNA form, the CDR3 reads TGTGCCAGCAGCCGGGAAGGGGGGACAGATAACGAAAAACTGTTTTTT. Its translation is CASSREGGTDNEKLFF. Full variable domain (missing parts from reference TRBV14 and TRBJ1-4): EAGVTQFPSHSVIEKGQTVTLRCDPISGHDNLYWYRRVMGKEIKFLLHFVKESKQDESGMPNNRFLAERTGGTYSTLKVQPAELEDSGVYFCASSREGGTDNEKLFFGSGTQLSVL.

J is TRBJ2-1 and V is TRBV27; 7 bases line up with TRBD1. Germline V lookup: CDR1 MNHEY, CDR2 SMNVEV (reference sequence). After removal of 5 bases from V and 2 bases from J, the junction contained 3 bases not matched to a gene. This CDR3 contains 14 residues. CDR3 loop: CASSAQGTYNEQFF. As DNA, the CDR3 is TGTGCCAGCAGTGCACAGGGGACCTACAATGAGCAGTTCTTC.

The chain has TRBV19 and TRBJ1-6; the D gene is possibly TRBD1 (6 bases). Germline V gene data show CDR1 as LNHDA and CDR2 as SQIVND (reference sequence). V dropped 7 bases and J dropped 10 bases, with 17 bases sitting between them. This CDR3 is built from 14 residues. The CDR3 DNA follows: TGTGCCAGTACCATAGGGCAGGGGAAGTCACCCCTCCACTTT. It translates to CASTIGQGKSPLHF.

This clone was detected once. The CDR3 DNA follows: TGTGCCACGGGGGGGCGGAACACAGATACGCAGTATTTT. It is translated as CATGGRNTDTQYF. The chain combines TRBV6-5 with TRBJ2-3, with 8 bases fitting TRBD2. The CDR3 runs 13 residues. V shed 10 bases and J 2 bases; nucleotides not matched to a gene: 5. Per the germline V gene, CDR1 is MNHEY and CDR2 is SVGAGI.

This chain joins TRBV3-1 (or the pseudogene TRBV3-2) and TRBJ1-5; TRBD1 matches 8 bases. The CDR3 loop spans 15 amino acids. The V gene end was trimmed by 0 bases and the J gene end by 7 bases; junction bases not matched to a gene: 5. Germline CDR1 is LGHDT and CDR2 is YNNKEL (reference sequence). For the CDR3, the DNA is TGTGCCAGCAGCCAAGATAGGGCAGGGGGCCAGCCCCAGCATTTT. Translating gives CASSQDRAGGQPQHF.

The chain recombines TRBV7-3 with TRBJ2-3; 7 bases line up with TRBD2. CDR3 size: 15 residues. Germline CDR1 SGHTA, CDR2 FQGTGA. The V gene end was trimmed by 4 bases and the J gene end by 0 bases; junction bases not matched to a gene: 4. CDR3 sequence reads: CASSSGGFSTDTQYF. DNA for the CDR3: TGTGCCAGCAGCTCGGGGGGATTTAGCACAGATACGCAGTATTTT.

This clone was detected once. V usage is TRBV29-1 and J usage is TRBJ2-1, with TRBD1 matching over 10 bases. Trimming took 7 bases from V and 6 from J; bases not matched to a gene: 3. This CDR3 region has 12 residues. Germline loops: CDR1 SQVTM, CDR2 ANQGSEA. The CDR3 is CSAGQGGNEQFF. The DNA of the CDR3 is TGCAGCGCCGGACAGGGGGGCAATGAGCAGTTCTTC.

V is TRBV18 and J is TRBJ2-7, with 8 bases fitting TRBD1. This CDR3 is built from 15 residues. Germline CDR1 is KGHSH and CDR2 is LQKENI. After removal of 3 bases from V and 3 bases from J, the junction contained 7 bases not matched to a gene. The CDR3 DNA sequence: TGTGCCAGCTCACCTAGAGGACAGGGAGTCTACGAGCAGTACTTC. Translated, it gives CASSPRGQGVYEQYF.

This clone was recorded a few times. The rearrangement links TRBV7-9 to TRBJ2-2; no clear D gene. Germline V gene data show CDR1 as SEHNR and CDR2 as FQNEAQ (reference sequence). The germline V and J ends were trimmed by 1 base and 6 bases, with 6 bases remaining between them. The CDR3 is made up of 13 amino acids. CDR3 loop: CASSLVGPGELFF. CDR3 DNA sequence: TGTGCCAGCAGCTTAGTTGGCCCCGGGGAGCTGTTTTTT.

The CDR3, as DNA: TGTGCTAGTGGTTTGCCGAGACAGGGCCTCGCCTACGAGCAGTACTTC. Translated: CASGLPRQGLAYEQYF. The rearrangement joins TRBV12-5 to TRBJ2-7; TRBD1 matches at 7 bases. This CDR3 has 16 amino acids. Per the germline V gene, CDR1 is LGHNT and CDR2 is FRNRAP. Germline trimming cut 2 bases from V and 2 bases from J; bases unmatched to any gene: 9.

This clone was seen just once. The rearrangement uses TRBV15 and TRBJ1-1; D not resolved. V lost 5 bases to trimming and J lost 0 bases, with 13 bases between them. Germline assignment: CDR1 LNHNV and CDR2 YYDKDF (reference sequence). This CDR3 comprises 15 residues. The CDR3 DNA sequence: TGTGCCACCAGCCGTCCGGGAAAAATGAACACTGAAGCTTTCTTT. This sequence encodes CATSRPGKMNTEAFF.

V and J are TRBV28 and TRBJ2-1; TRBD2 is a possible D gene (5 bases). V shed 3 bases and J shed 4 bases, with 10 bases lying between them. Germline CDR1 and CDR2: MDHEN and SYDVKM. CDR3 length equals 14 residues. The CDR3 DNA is TGTGCCAGCAGTTTGGCGGGCCGTTACAATGAGCAGTTCTTC. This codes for CASSLAGRYNEQFF.

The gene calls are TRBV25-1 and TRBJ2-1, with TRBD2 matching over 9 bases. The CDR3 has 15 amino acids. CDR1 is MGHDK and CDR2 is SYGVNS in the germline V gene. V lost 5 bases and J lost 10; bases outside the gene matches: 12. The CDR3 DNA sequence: TGTGCCAGCAGTTCAGGGTCTAGCGGGACGCGAGAGCAGTTCTTC. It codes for CASSSGSSGTREQFF.

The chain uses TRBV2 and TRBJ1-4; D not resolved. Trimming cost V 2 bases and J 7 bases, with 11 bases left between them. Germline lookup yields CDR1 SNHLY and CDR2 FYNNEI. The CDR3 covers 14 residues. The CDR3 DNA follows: TGTGCCAGCAGTGAACGGTCCATCGGTGAAAAACTGTTTTTT. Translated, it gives CASSERSIGEKLFF.